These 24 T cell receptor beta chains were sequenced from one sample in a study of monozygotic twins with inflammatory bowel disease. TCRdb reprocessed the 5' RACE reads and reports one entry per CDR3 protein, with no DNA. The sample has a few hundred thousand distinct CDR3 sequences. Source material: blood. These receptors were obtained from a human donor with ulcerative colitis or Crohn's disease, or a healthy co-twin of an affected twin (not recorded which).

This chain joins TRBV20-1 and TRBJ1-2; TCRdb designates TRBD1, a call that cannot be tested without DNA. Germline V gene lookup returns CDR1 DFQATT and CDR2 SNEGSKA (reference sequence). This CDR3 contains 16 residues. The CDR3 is CSARDLIFSGAGGYTF.

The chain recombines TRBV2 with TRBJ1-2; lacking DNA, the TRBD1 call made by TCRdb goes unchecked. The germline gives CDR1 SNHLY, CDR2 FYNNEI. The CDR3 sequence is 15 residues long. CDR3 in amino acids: CASIGWTEANYGYTF.

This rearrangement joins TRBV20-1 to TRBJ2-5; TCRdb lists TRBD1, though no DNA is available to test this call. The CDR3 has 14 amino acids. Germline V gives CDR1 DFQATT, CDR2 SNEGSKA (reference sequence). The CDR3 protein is CSASGTKVQETQYF.

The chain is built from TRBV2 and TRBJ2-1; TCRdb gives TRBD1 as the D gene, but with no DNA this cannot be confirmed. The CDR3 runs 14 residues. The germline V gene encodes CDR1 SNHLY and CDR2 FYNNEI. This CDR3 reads CAIYIPGQSTEQFF.

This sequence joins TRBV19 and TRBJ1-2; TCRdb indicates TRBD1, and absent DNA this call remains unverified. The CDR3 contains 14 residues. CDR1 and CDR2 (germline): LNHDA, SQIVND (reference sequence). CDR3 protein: CASRGQGYGYGYTF.

The CDR3 reads CASSQDASSYNEQFF. V gene TRBV4-3 combines with J gene TRBJ2-1. The V gene's germline CDR1 is LGHNA and CDR2 YSLEER. CDR3 length equals 15 residues.

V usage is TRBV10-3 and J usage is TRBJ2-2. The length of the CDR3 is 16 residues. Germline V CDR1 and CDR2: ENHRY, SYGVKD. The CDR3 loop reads CAIRSSTGMNTGELFF.

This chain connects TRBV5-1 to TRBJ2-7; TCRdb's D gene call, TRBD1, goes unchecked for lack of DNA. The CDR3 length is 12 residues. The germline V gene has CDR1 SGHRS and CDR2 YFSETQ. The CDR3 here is CASSLGSGEQYF.

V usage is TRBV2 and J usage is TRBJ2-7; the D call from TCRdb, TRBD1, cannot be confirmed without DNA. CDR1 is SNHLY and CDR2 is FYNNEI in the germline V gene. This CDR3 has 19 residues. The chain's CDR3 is CASSEWTPGTGEGAYEQYF.

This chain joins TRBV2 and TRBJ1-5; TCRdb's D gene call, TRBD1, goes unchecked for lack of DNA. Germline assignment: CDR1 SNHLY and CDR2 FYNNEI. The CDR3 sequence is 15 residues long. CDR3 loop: CASKAQGAGNQPQHF. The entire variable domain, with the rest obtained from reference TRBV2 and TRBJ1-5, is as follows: EPEVTQTPSHQVTQMGQEVILRCVPISNHLYFYWYRQILGQKVEFLVSFYNNEISEKSEIFDDQFSVERPDGSNFTLKIRSTKLEDSAMYFCASKAQGAGNQPQHFGDGTRLSIL.

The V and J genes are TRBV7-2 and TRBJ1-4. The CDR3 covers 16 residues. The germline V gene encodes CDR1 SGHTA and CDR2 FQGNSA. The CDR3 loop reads CASSLRRGATNEKLFF. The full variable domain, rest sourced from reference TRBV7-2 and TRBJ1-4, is GAGVSQSPSNKVTEKGKDVELRCDPISGHTALYWYRQSLGQGLEFLIYFQGNSAPDKSGLPSDRFSAERTGGSVSTLTIQRTQQEDSAVYLCASSLRRGATNEKLFFGSGTQLSVL.

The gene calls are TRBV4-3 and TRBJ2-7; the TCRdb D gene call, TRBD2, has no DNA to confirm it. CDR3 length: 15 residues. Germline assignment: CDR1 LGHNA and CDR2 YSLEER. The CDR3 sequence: CASSQDSAGVSEQYF.

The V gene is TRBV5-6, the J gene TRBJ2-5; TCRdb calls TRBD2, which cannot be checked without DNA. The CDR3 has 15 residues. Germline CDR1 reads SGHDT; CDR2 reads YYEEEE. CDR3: CASSLGLAVQETQYF.

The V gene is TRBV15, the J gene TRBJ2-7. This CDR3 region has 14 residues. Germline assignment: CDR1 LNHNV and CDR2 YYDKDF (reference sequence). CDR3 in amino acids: CATSRDIRGYEQYF. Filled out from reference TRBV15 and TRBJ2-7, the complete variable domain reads DAMVIQNPRYQVTQFGKPVTLSCSQTLNHNVMYWYQQKSSQAPKLLFHYYDKDFNNEADTPDNFQSRRPNTSFCFLDIRSPGLGDTAMYLCATSRDIRGYEQYFGPGTRLTVT.

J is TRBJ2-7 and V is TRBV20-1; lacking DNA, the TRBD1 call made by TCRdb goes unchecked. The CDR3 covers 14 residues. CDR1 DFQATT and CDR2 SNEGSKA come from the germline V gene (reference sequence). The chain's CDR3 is CSARLTGLGYEQYF.

CDR3 amino acids: CASSWSVPYGYTF. The V and J genes are TRBV6-2 or TRBV6-3 and TRBJ1-2. Germline V CDR1 and CDR2: MNHEY, SVGEGT. The CDR3 loop spans 13 amino acids.

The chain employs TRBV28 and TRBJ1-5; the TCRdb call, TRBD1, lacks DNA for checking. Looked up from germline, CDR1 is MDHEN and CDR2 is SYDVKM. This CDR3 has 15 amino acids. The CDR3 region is CASSSGAASNQPQHF.

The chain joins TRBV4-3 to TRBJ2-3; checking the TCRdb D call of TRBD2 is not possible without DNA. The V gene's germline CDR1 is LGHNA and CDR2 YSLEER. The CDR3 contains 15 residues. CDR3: CASSQERDSTDTQYF.

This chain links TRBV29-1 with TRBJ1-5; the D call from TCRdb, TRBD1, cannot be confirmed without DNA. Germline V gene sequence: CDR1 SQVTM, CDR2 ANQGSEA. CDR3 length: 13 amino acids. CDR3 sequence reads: CSVAQGWNQPQHF.

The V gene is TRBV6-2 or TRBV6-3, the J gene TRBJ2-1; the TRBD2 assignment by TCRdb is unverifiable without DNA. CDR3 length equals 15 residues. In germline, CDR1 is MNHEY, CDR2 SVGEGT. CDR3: CASSKLAGVHNEQFF.

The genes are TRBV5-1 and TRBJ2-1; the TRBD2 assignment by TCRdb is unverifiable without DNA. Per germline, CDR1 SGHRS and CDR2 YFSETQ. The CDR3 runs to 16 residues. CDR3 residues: CASSTGLAGRNNEQFF.

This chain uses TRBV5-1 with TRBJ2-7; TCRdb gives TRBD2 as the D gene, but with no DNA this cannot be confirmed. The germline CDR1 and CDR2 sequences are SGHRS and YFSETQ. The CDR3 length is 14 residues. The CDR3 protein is CASSLLVSSYEQYF.

This CDR3 is CASSSLTDYGYTF. The V and J genes are TRBV5-1 and TRBJ1-2; TCRdb returns TRBD1, unconfirmable since there is no DNA. The CDR3 covers 13 residues. Germline-derived CDR1 and CDR2 are SGHRS and YFSETQ.

The CDR3 here is CASSIGGLETQYF. The chain employs TRBV7-9 and TRBJ2-5; TCRdb indicates TRBD1, and absent DNA this call remains unverified. This CDR3 comprises 13 residues. Germline V lookup: CDR1 SEHNR, CDR2 FQNEAQ (reference sequence).